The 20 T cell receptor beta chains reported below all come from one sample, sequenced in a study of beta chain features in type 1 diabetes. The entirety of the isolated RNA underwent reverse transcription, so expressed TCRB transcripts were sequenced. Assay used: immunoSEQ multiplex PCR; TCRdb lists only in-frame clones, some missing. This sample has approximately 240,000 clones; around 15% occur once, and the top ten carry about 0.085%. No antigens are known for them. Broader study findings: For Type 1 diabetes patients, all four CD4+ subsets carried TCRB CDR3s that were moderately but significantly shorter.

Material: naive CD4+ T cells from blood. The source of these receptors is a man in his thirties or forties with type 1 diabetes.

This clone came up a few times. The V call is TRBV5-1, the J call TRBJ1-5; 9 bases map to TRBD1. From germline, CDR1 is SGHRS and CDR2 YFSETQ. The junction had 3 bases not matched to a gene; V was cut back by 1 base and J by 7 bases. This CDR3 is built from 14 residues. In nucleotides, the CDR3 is TGCGCCAGCAGCTTGACAGGGGGCGAGCAGCCCCAGCATTTT. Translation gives CASSLTGGEQPQHF. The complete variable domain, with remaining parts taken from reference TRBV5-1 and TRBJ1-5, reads KAGVTQTPRYLIKTRGQQVTLSCSPISGHRSVSWYQQTPGQGLQFLFEYFSETQRNKGNFPGRFSGRQFSNSRSEMNVSTLELGDSALYLCASSLTGGEQPQHFGDGTRLSIL.

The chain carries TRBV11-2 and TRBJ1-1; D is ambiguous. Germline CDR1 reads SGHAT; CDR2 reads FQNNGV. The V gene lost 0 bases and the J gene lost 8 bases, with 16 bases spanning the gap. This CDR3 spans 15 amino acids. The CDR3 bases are TGTGCCAGCAGCTTAGAGGGTTTTAGGGAAGGAGAAGCTTTCTTT. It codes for CASSLEGFREGEAFF.

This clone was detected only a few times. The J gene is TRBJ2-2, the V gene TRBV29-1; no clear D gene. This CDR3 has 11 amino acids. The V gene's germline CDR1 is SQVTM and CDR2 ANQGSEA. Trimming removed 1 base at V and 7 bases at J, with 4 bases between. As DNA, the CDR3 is TGCAGCGTTGAAGTAAGCGGGGAGCTGTTTTTT. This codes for CSVEVSGELFF.

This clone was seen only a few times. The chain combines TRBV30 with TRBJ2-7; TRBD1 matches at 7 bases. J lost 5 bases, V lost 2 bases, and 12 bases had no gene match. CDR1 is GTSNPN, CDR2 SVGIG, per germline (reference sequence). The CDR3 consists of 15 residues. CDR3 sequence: CAWSPPGTVLDEQYF. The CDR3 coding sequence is TGTGCCTGGAGTCCCCCCGGGACAGTTTTGGACGAGCAGTACTTC.

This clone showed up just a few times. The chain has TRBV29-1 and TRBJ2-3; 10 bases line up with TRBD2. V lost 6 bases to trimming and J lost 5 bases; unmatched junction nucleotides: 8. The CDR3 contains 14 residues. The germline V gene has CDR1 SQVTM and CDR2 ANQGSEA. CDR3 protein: CSVPAGGPGDTQYF. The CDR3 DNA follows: TGCAGCGTACCAGCGGGAGGGCCCGGAGATACGCAGTATTTT.

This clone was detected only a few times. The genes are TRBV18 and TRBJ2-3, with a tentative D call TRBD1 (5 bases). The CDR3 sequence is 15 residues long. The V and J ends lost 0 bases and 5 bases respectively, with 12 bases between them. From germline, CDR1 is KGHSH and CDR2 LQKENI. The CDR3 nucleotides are TGTGCCAGCTCACCACCGACAGAGCGTGGAGATACGCAGTATTTT. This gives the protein CASSPPTERGDTQYF.

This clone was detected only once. CDR3 sequence: CSVVEGSSGTTDTQYF. CDR3 bases: TGCAGCGTTGTTGAGGGGTCGAGCGGGACGACAGATACGCAGTATTTT. The chain combines TRBV29-1 with TRBJ2-3; 7 nucleotides line up with TRBD2. The CDR3 contains 16 residues. The germline gives CDR1 SQVTM, CDR2 ANQGSEA. With V trimmed by 4 bases and J by 3 bases, 13 bases remained unmatched.

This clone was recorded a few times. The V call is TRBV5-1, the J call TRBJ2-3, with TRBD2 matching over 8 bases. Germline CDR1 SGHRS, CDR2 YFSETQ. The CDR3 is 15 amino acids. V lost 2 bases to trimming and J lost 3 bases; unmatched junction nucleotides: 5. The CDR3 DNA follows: TGCGCCAGCAGCTTCGGAGCGGGAGCTACAGATACGCAGTATTTT. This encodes CASSFGAGATDTQYF.

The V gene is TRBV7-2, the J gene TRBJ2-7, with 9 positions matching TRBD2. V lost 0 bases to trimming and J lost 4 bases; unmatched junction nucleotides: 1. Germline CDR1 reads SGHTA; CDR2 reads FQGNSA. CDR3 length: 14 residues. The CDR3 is CASSLALAGYEQYF. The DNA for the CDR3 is TGTGCCAGCAGCTTAGCCCTAGCGGGGTACGAGCAGTACTTC. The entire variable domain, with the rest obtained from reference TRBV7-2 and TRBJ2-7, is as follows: GAGVSQSPSNKVTEKGKDVELRCDPISGHTALYWYRQSLGQGLEFLIYFQGNSAPDKSGLPSDRFSAERTGGSVSTLTIQRTQQEDSAVYLCASSLALAGYEQYFGPGTRLTVT.

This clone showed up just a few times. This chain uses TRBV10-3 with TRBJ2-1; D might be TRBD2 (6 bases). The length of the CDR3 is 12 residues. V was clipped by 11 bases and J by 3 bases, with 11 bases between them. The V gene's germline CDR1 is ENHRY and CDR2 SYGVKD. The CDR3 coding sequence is TGTGCCGCGGGACTTGTCTACAATGAGCAGTTCTTC. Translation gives CAAGLVYNEQFF.

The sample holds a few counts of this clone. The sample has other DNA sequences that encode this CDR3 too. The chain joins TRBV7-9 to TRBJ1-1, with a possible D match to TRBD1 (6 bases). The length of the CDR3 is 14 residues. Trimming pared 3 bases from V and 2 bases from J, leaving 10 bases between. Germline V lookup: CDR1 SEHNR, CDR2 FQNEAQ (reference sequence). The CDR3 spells CASSLTTGNTEAFF. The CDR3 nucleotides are TGTGCCAGCAGCTTGACGACAGGTAACACTGAAGCTTTCTTT. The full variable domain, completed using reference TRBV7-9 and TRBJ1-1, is DTGVSQNPRHKITKRGQNVTFRCDPISEHNRLYWYRQTLGQGPEFLTYFQNEAQLEKSRLLSDRFSAERPKGSFSTLEIQRTEQGDSAMYLCASSLTTGNTEAFFGQGTRLTVV.

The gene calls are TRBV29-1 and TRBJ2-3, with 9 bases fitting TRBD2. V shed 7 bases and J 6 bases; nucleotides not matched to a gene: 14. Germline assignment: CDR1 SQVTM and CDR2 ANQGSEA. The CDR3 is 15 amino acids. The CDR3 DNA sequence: TGCAGCGGCGATTCTAGCGGGGATGCCTCCGATACGCAGTATTTT. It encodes CSGDSSGDASDTQYF.

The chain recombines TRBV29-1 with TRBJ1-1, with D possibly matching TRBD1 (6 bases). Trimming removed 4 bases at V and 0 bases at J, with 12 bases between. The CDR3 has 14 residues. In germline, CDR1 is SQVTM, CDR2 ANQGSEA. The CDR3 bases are TGCAGCGTTGGAGAACCAGGGGTGAACACTGAAGCTTTCTTT. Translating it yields CSVGEPGVNTEAFF.

This chain's CDR3 is CASSRGSGVSYNEQFF. The CDR3, as DNA: TGTGCCAGCAGCCGGGGGAGCGGCGTATCCTACAATGAGCAGTTCTTC. This sequence joins TRBV4-2 and TRBJ2-1; either TRBD1 or TRBD2 may supply D (5 bases each). Germline lookup yields CDR1 LGHNA and CDR2 YNFKEQ. The ends were cut back, 4 bases at V and 1 base at J, with 14 bases in the middle. CDR3 size: 16 residues.

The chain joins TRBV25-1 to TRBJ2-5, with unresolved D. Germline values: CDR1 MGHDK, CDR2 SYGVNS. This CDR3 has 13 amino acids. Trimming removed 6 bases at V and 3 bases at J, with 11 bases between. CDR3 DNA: TGTGCCAGCAGCGCCTCCTTCAAAGAGACCCAGTACTTC. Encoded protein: CASSASFKETQYF. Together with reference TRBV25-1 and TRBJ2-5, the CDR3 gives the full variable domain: EADIYQTPRYLVIGTGKKITLECSQTMGHDKMYWYQQDPGMELHLIHYSYGVNSTEKGDLSSESTVSRIRTEHFPLTLESARPSHTSQYLCASSASFKETQYFGPGTRLLVL.

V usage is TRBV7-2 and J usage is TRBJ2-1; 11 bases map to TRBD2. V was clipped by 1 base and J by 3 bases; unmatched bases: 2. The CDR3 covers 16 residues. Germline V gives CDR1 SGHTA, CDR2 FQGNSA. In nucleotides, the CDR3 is TGTGCCAGCAGCTTAGGGGGACTAGCGGTCTACAATGAGCAGTTCTTC. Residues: CASSLGGLAVYNEQFF.

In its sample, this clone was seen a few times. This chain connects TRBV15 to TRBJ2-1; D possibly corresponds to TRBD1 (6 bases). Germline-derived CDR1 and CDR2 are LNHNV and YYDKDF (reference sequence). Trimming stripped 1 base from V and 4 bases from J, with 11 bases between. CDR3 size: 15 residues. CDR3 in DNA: TGTGCCACCAGCAGAGTTACAGGGCAGTACAATGAGCAGTTCTTC. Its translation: CATSRVTGQYNEQFF.

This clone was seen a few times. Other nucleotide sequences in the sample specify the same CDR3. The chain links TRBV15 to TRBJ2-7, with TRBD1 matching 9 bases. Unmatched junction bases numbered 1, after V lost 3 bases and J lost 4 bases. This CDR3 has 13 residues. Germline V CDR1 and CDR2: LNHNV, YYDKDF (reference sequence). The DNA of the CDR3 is TGTGCCACCAGCAGGGACAGGGGATACGAGCAGTACTTC. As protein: CATSRDRGYEQYF. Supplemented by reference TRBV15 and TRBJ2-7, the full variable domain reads DAMVIQNPRYQVTQFGKPVTLSCSQTLNHNVMYWYQQKSSQAPKLLFHYYDKDFNNEADTPDNFQSRRPNTSFCFLDIRSPGLGDTAMYLCATSRDRGYEQYFGPGTRLTVT.

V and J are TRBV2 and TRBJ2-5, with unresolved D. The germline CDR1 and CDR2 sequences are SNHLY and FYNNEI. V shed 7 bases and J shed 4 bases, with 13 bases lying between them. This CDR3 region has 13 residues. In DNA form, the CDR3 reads TGTGCCAGCAATGTGGGTTCCCGAGAGACCCAGTACTTC. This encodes CASNVGSRETQYF. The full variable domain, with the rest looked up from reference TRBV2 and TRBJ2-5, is EPEVTQTPSHQVTQMGQEVILRCVPISNHLYFYWYRQILGQKVEFLVSFYNNEISEKSEIFDDQFSVERPDGSNFTLKIRSTKLEDSAMYFCASNVGSRETQYFGPGTRLLVL.

Written as DNA, the CDR3 is TGTGCCAGCATCCAGAGACCCACAGATACGCAGTATTTT. Encoded protein: CASIQRPTDTQYF. V and J are TRBV7-2 and TRBJ2-3, with unresolved D. The V gene's germline CDR1 is SGHTA and CDR2 FQGNSA. The CDR3 sequence is 13 residues long. Trimming left V 7 bases short and J 2 bases short, with 10 bases between. Full variable domain (rest looked up from reference TRBV7-2 and TRBJ2-3): GAGVSQSPSNKVTEKGKDVELRCDPISGHTALYWYRQSLGQGLEFLIYFQGNSAPDKSGLPSDRFSAERTGGSVSTLTIQRTQQEDSAVYLCASIQRPTDTQYFGPGTRLTVL.